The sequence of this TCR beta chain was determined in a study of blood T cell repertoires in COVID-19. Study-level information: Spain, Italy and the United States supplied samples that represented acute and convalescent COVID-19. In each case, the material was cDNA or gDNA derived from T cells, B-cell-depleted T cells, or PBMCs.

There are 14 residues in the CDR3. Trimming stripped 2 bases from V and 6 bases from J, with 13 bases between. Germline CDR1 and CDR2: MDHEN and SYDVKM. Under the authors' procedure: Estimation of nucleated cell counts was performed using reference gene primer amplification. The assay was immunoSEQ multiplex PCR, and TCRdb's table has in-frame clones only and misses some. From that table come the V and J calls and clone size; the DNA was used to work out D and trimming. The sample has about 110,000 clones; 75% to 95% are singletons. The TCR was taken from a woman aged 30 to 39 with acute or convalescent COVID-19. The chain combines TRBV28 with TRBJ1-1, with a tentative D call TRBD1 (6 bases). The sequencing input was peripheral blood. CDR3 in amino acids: CASSLQTGIPEAFF. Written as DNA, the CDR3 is TGTGCCAGCAGTTTACAAACAGGGATCCCTGAAGCTTTCTTT.